The present T cell receptor beta chain was sequenced within a study of blood T cell repertoires in COVID-19. As for the study in general: Acute and convalescent COVID-19 samples came from the United States, Italy and Spain. In each case, the material was cDNA or gDNA derived from T cells, B-cell-depleted T cells, or PBMCs.

This CDR3 region has 14 residues. Trimming cost V 10 bases and J 3 bases; bases outside gene matches: 7. The V gene's germline CDR1 is SEHNR and CDR2 FQNEAQ (reference sequence). Per the study methods: Reference gene primer amplification yielded estimated nucleated cell counts. Generated by immunoSEQ multiplex PCR, the TCRdb table keeps only in-frame clones and is missing some. Clone size and the V and J calls come from that table; the DNA yielded D and trimming. The repertoire includes 90,000 to 110,000 clones, over 60% of them detected once, and around 4.7% sits in the top ten. V usage is TRBV7-9 and J usage is TRBJ1-4; 8 nucleotides align to TRBD1. The sequenced sample was peripheral blood. This TCR was recovered from a human donor in a cohort sampled during active or convalescent COVID-19. CDR3: CATPGTGANEKLFF. In DNA form, the CDR3 reads TGTGCCACCCCCGGGACAGGAGCTAATGAAAAACTGTTTTTT.